The 21 T cell receptor beta chains in this list originate from one sample, sequenced in a study of T cell repertoires in cytomegalovirus infection. TCRdb itself ran the reads through MiXCR, one entry per CDR3 protein. The sample has 680,000 or so distinct CDR3 sequences, around 31% seen once. These receptors have no known antigen. Sequencing was performed on cultured PBMCs, taken from culture after CMV antigen stimulation. The receptors here all came from a human donor in good health (CMV status not recorded). Some clones in this sample may be carry-over from other donors' samples.

This chain links TRBV6-1 with TRBJ2-7; D is perhaps TRBD1 or TRBD2 (6 bases each). Per germline, CDR1 MNHNS and CDR2 SASEGT. V dropped 2 bases and J dropped 3 bases, with 11 bases sitting between them. The CDR3 sequence is 14 residues long. The CDR3 region is CASSETGGLYEQYF. CDR3 bases: TGTGCCAGCAGTGAAACCGGGGGCCTCTACGAGCAGTACTTC.

The rearrangement links TRBV20-1 to TRBJ2-7, with D uncertain. The V end was cut by 1 base, the J end by 2 bases, with 15 bases between. Germline V gene data show CDR1 as DFQATT and CDR2 as SNEGSKA (reference sequence). The CDR3 sequence is 15 residues long. As DNA, the CDR3 is TGCAGTGCTAGAGGTCCTGGACGGCTAACCTACGAGCAGTACTTC. Translation gives CSARGPGRLTYEQYF.

The table lists this clonotype with many counts. This rearrangement joins TRBV7-2 to TRBJ2-7; 8 bases line up with TRBD1. The V gene's germline CDR1 is SGHTA and CDR2 FQGNSA. Trimming cost V 0 bases and J 6 bases; bases outside gene matches: 7. CDR3 length: 15 residues. CDR3 region: CASSLAWQGAGEQYF. CDR3 bases: TGTGCCAGCAGCTTAGCTTGGCAGGGGGCCGGCGAGCAGTACTTC.

This clonotype was recorded a few times. The V call is TRBV7-2, the J call TRBJ1-2; no definite D call. The CDR3 runs 15 residues. Per germline, CDR1 SGHTA and CDR2 FQGNSA. Trimming cost V 2 bases and J 0 bases, with 10 bases left between them. The chain's CDR3 is CASSLRPDTNYGYTF. Written as DNA, the CDR3 is TGTGCCAGCAGCTTAAGGCCGGATACTAACTATGGCTACACCTTC.

This clonotype was counted between two and nine times. V gene TRBV2 combines with J gene TRBJ2-1; D ambiguous. Per germline, CDR1 SNHLY and CDR2 FYNNEI. The length of the CDR3 is 13 residues. Trimming took off 6 bases at V and 6 bases at J, with 12 bases between the two ends. For the CDR3, the DNA is TGTGCCAGCAGGGTAGAGTCCCTCAATGAGCAGTTCTTC. As protein: CASRVESLNEQFF.

This clonotype was counted at least ten times. The V and J genes are TRBV7-8 and TRBJ2-7; possible D gene TRBD1, 5 bases. Germline CDR1 SGHVS, CDR2 FQNEAQ. This CDR3 contains 15 residues. V lost 3 bases to trimming and J lost 1 base, with 13 bases between them. This CDR3 reads CASSFKQVPSYEQYF. The CDR3, as DNA: TGTGCCAGCAGCTTCAAACAGGTACCTTCCTACGAGCAGTACTTC.

The chain joins TRBV19 to TRBJ2-7, with D perhaps matching TRBD1 (5 bases). V was shortened by 3 bases and J by 6 bases, with 9 bases between the two germline ends. This CDR3 has 12 amino acids. The germline V gene encodes CDR1 LNHDA and CDR2 SQIVND (reference sequence). The CDR3 is CASSMDTFEQYF. The CDR3 DNA reads as TGTGCCAGTAGTATGGACACCTTCGAGCAGTACTTC. Supplemented by reference TRBV19 and TRBJ2-7, the full variable domain reads DGGITQSPKYLFRKEGQNVTLSCEQNLNHDAMYWYRQDPGQGLRLIYYSQIVNDFQKGDIAEGYSVSREKKESFPLTVTSAQKNPTAFYLCASSMDTFEQYFGPGTRLTVT.

This clonotype was counted only a few times. The rearrangement links TRBV7-8 to TRBJ2-3, with a weak D call TRBD2 (6 bases). The CDR3 length is 16 residues. CDR1 is SGHVS and CDR2 is FQNEAQ in the germline V gene. Trimming took 5 bases from V and 2 from J, leaving 17 bases between them. The CDR3 nucleotides are TGTGCCAGCAGCATACGGACTAACCTCTTCACAGATACGCAGTATTTT. It specifies CASSIRTNLFTDTQYF.

This clonotype showed up just a few times. The rearrangement joins TRBV6-1 to TRBJ1-1; weak D call: TRBD1 (6 bases). The V gene lost 7 bases and the J gene lost 8 bases, with 17 bases spanning the gap. Germline V gene data show CDR1 as MNHNS and CDR2 as SASEGT. This CDR3 has 13 residues. Written as DNA, the CDR3 is TGTGCCAGCACCCTGGACAGCAAGCAGGAAGCTTTCTTT. Its translation is CASTLDSKQEAFF.

The chain links TRBV6-2 or TRBV6-3 to TRBJ2-1; no firm D call. V lost 2 bases to trimming and J lost 9 bases, with 11 bases between them. The CDR3 covers 13 residues. Germline V gene lookup returns CDR1 MNHEY and CDR2 SVGEGT. The CDR3 spells CASSYNRGAEQFF. CDR3 DNA sequence: TGTGCCAGCAGTTACAACAGAGGCGCTGAGCAGTTCTTC.

The chain joins TRBV6-5 to TRBJ2-7; possible D gene TRBD1, 6 bases. CDR1 and CDR2 (germline): MNHEY, SVGAGI. V was trimmed by 8 bases and J by 3 bases, leaving 14 bases between them. This CDR3 is 13 amino acids long. In DNA form, the CDR3 reads TGTGCCAGCGGAAGGGACAACAACTACGAGCAGTACTTC. Protein: CASGRDNNYEQYF.

The chain uses TRBV7-6 and TRBJ1-3, with unresolved D. The CDR3 covers 17 residues. Germline V lookup: CDR1 SGHVS, CDR2 FNYEAQ. Trimming removed 0 bases at V and 7 bases at J, with 19 bases between. The CDR3 region has the DNA TGTGCCAGCAGCTTAGCGCAACGACGGATAAGCGGGAACACCATATATTTT. The encoded protein is CASSLAQRRISGNTIYF.

The chain joins TRBV7-2 to TRBJ2-5; 10 bases are a match to TRBD1. The CDR3 is 17 residues long. V shed 1 base and J 0 bases; nucleotides not matched to a gene: 5. Germline CDR1 is SGHTA and CDR2 is FQGNSA. CDR3 loop: CASSLVRDRGYQETQYF. The CDR3, as DNA: TGTGCCAGCAGCTTAGTCCGGGACAGGGGATACCAAGAGACCCAGTACTTC.

The V gene is TRBV6-5, the J gene TRBJ1-2, with unresolved D. Trimming stripped 5 bases from V and 4 bases from J, with 8 bases between. From germline, CDR1 is MNHEY and CDR2 SVGAGI. This CDR3 comprises 12 residues. This chain's CDR3 is CASSPNGYGYTF. The CDR3 DNA follows: TGTGCCAGCAGTCCTAATGGCTATGGCTACACCTTC.

The chain couples TRBV20-1 to TRBJ1-4, with D possibly matching TRBD1 (5 bases). CDR3 length: 13 residues. Germline V gene sequence: CDR1 DFQATT, CDR2 SNEGSKA (reference sequence). V lost 3 bases to trimming and J lost 8 bases, with 13 bases between them. The CDR3: CSASVGGEEKLFF. The CDR3 coding sequence is TGCAGTGCTAGCGTCGGGGGTGAGGAAAAACTGTTTTTT.

This clonotype is a singleton in its sample. This chain's CDR3 is CAISERTVNSPLHF. CDR3 bases: TGTGCCATCAGTGAGAGGACAGTTAATTCACCCCTCCACTTT. This chain joins TRBV10-3 and TRBJ1-6; D possibly corresponds to TRBD1 (6 bases). V gave up 2 bases and J gave up 6 bases, with 8 bases separating them. Germline-derived CDR1 and CDR2 are ENHRY and SYGVKD. This CDR3 has 14 amino acids.

This clonotype has only one observation. This rearrangement joins TRBV4-1 to TRBJ1-5; tentative D call: TRBD1 (5 bases). This CDR3 region has 15 residues. Trimming left V 3 bases short and J 2 bases short, with 11 bases between. Germline assignment: CDR1 MGHRA and CDR2 YSYEKL. CDR3 in amino acids: CASSQWGVGNQPQHF. The CDR3 DNA follows: TGCGCCAGCAGCCAGTGGGGGGTTGGCAATCAGCCCCAGCATTTT.

The gene calls are TRBV7-2 and TRBJ2-5, with D possibly being TRBD1 (6 bases). Germline CDR1 reads SGHTA; CDR2 reads FQGNSA. V was shortened by 0 bases and J by 2 bases, with 10 bases between the two germline ends. CDR3 length: 15 amino acids. The CDR3 is CASSLAGTLQETQYF. For the CDR3, the DNA is TGTGCCAGCAGCTTAGCCGGGACATTGCAAGAGACCCAGTACTTC.

Only a few counts were recorded for this clonotype. V is TRBV7-6 and J is TRBJ2-1, with unresolved D. In germline, CDR1 is SGHVS, CDR2 FNYEAQ. The CDR3 covers 13 residues. Trimming pared 4 bases from V and 8 bases from J, leaving 12 bases between. The CDR3 here is CASSYAQGDEQFF. CDR3 sequence (DNA): TGTGCCAGCAGCTATGCCCAAGGCGATGAGCAGTTCTTC.

This clonotype appeared many times. The chain recombines TRBV7-2 with TRBJ2-7; 10 positions match TRBD2. This CDR3 region has 17 residues. Germline V gene lookup returns CDR1 SGHTA and CDR2 FQGNSA. V shed 1 base, J shed 5 bases, and the junction held 11 bases outside the gene matches. CDR3 bases: TGTGCCAGCAGCTTAGTCCCTTCTGGGCTAGCGGGAGACGAGCAGTACTTC. Translated: CASSLVPSGLAGDEQYF.

This clonotype occurred many times. This chain connects TRBV7-2 to TRBJ1-2; D gene uncertain. CDR3 length equals 15 residues. Per germline, CDR1 SGHTA and CDR2 FQGNSA. Trimming pared 6 bases from V and 4 bases from J, leaving 18 bases between. The CDR3 sequence: CASSPQVAFVYGYTF. The DNA of the CDR3 is TGTGCCAGCAGTCCCCAGGTTGCTTTTGTCTATGGCTACACCTTC.